This TCR beta chain was sequenced during a study of OX40 agonist ivuxolimab in advanced cancers. Background on the study: Intravenous ivuxolimab was administered to patients every 2 weeks at 0.01 to 10 mg/kg.

Patients were ruled out by autoimmune disease history or systemic immunosuppression. Notes on the study in general: In CD8+ T cells, expanded clones were on average more numerous than in CD4+.

As for this clone: The antigen remains undetermined.

Produced via immunoSEQ multiplex PCR; TCRdb's table is partial and in-frame only. The sample has around 82,000 clones; about 91% are singletons. This TCR was sampled from an adult with an advanced solid tumor such as melanoma, head and neck, liver or kidney cancer. Sequencing was performed on CD4+ or CD8+ T cells sorted from blood, taken in a trial of the OX40 agonist ivuxolimab.

The CDR3 loop reads CASFMGRNTGELFF. CDR3 nucleotide sequence: TGTGCCAGCTTCATGGGACGGAACACCGGGGAGCTGTTTTTT. The chain is built from TRBV6-5 and TRBJ2-2, with D perhaps TRBD1 or TRBD2 (5 bases each). Looked up from germline, CDR1 is MNHEY and CDR2 is SVGAGI. The CDR3 length is 14 residues. V was pared by 8 bases and J by 1 base, with 11 bases between.